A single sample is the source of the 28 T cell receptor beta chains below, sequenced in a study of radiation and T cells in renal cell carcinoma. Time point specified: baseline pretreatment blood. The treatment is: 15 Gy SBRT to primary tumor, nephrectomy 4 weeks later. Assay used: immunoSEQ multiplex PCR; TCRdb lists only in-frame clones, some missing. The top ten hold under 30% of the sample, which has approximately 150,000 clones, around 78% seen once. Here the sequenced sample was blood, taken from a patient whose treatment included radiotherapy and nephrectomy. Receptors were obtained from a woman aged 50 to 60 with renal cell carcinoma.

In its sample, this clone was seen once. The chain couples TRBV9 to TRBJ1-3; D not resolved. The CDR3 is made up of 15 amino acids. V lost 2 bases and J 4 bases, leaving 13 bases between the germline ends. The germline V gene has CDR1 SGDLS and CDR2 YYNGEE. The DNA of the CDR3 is TGTGCCAGCAGCGTTATGACGCACCCGGGAAACACCATATATTTT. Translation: CASSVMTHPGNTIYF.

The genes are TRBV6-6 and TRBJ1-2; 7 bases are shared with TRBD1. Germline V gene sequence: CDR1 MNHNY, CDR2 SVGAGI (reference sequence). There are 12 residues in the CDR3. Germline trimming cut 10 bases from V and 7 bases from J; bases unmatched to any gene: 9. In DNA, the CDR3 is TGTGCCACCTCCCGACAGGGTACTGGCTACACCTTC. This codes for CATSRQGTGYTF.

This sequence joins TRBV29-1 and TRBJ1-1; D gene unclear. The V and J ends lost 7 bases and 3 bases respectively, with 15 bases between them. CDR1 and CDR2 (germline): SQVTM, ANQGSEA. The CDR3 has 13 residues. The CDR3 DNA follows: TGCAGCGCCAAGGAACGGGTAGACACTGAAGCTTTCTTT. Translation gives CSAKERVDTEAFF.

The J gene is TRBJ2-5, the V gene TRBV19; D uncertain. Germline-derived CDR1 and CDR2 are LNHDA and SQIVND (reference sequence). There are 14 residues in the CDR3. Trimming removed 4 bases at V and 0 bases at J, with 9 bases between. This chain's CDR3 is CASSNPWHQETQYF. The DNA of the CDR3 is TGTGCCAGTAGTAATCCATGGCACCAAGAGACCCAGTACTTC.

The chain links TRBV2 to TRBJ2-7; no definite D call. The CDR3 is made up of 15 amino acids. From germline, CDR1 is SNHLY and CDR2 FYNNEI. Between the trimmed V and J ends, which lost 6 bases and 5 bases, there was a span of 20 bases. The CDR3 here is CASRVDWGERDEQYF. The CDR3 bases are TGTGCCAGCAGGGTCGATTGGGGTGAACGAGACGAGCAGTACTTC.

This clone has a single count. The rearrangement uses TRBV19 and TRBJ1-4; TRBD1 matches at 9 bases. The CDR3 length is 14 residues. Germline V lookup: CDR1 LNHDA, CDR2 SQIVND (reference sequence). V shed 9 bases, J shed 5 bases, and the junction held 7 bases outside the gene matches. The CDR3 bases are TGTGCCAGCTCGGACAGGGGCAACAATGAAAAACTGTTTTTT. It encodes CASSDRGNNEKLFF.

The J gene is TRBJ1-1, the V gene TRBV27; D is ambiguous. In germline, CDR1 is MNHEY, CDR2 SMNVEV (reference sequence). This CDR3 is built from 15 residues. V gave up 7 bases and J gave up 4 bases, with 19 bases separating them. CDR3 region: CASTQRGLVFTEAFF. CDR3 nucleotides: TGTGCCAGCACCCAACGCGGGTTGGTCTTCACTGAAGCTTTCTTT.

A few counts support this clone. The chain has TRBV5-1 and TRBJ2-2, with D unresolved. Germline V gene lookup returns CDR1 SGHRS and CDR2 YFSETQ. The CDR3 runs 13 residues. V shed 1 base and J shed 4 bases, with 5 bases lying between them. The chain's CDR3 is CASSLTLTGELFF. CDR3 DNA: TGCGCCAGCAGCTTGACACTCACCGGGGAGCTGTTTTTT.

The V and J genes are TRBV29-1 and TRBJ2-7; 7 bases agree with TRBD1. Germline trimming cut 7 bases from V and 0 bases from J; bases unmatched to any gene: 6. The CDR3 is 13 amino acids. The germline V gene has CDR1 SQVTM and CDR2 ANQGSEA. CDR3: CSAYRDSSYEQYF. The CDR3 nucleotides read TGCAGCGCCTACCGGGACAGCTCCTACGAGCAGTACTTC.

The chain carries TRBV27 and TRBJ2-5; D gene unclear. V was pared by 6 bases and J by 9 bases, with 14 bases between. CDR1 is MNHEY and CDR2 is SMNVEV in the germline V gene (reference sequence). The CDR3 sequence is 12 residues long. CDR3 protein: CASRNYPQAQYF. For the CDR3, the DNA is TGTGCCAGCAGAAACTATCCTCAGGCCCAGTACTTC.

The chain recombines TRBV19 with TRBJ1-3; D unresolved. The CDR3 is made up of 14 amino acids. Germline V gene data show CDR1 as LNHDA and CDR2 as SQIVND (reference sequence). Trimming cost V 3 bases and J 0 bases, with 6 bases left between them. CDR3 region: CASSIRRSGNTIYF. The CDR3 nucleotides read TGTGCCAGTAGTATCAGGCGCTCTGGAAACACCATATATTTT.

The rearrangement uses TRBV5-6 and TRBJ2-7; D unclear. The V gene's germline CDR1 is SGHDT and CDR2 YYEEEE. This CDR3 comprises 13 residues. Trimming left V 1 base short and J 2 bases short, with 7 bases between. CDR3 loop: CASSLTVPYEQYF. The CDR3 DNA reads TGTGCCAGCAGCTTGACAGTACCCTACGAGCAGTACTTC.

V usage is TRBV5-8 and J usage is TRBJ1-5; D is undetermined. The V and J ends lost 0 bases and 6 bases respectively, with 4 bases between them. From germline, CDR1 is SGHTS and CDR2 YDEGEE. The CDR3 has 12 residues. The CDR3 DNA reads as TGTGCCAGCAGCTTGGTTAGTCAGCCCCAGCATTTT. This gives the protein CASSLVSQPQHF.

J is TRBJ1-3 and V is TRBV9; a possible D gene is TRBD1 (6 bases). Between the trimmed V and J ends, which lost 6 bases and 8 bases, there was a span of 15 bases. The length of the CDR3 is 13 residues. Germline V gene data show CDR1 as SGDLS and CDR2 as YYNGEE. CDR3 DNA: TGTGCCAGCAACCCGACAGGAAGGGACACCATATATTTT. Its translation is CASNPTGRDTIYF.

The CDR3 DNA reads as TGTGCCAGCAGCTTAGGAGCGGAATACGAGCAGTACTTC. This encodes CASSLGAEYEQYF. The rearrangement links TRBV7-2 to TRBJ2-7; tentatively, D is TRBD2 (5 bases). Trimming shortened V by 1 base and J by 4 bases, and 8 bases separated the two germline ends. CDR3 size: 13 residues. Germline-derived CDR1 and CDR2 are SGHTA and FQGNSA.

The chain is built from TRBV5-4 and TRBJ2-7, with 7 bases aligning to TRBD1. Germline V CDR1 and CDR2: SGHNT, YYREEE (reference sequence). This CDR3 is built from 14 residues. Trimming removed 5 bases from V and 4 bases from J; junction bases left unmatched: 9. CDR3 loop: CASRTWDSQYEQYF. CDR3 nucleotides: TGTGCCAGCAGAACTTGGGACAGCCAGTACGAGCAGTACTTC.

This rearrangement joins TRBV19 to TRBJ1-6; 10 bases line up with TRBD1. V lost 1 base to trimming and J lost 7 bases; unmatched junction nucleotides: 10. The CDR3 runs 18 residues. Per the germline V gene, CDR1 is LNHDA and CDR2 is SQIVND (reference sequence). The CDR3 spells CASSIVATGQGRNSPLHF. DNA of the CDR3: TGTGCCAGTAGTATAGTTGCCACGGGACAGGGGAGGAATTCACCCCTCCACTTT.

The CDR3 nucleotides are TGTGCCAGCAGGCCCACAGGGGCCGAAAATTCACCCCTCCACTTT. Translating it yields CASRPTGAENSPLHF. J is TRBJ1-6 and V is TRBV9, with 7 nucleotides matching TRBD1. The CDR3 is 15 residues long. CDR1 is SGDLS and CDR2 is YYNGEE in the germline V gene. The junction had 9 bases not matched to a gene; V was cut back by 5 bases and J by 7 bases.

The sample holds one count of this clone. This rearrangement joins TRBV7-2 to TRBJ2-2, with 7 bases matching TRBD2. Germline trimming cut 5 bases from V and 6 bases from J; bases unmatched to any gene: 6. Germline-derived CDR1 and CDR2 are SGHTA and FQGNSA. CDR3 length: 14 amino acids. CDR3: CASSLSSGAGELFF. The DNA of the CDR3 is TGTGCCAGCAGCCTGTCTAGCGGTGCCGGGGAGCTGTTTTTT.

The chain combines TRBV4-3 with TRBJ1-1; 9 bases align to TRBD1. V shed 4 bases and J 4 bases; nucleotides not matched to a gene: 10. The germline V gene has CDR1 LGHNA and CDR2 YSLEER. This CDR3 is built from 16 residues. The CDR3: CASSLGTGLTSTEAFF. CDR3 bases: TGCGCCAGCAGCCTCGGGACAGGGCTGACAAGCACTGAAGCTTTCTTT.

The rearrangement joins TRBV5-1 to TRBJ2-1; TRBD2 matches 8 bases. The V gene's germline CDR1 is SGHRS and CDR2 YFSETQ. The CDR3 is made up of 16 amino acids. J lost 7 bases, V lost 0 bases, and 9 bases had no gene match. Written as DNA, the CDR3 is TGCGCCAGCAGCTTGGATTCGGGAGGGGTTGCAAATGAGCAGTTCTTC. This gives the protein CASSLDSGGVANEQFF.

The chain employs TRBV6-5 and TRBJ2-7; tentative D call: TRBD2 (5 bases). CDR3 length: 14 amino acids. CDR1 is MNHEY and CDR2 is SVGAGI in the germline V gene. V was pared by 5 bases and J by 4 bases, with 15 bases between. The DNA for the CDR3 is TGTGCCAGCAGTGCCCGGCGGGTGCTTTACGAGCAGTACTTC. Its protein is CASSARRVLYEQYF.

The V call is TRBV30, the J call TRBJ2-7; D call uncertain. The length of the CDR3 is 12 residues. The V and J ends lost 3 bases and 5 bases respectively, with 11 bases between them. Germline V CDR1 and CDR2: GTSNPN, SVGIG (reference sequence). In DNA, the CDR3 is TGTGCCTGGAGCCAACGGCCCCACGAGCAGTACTTC. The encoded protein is CAWSQRPHEQYF.

CDR3 loop: CASSQEGTTNYGYTF. CDR3 nucleotides: TGCGCCAGCAGCCAAGAAGGCACCACTAACTATGGCTACACCTTC. V is TRBV4-3 and J is TRBJ1-2, with D uncertain. Trimming pared 0 bases from V and 0 bases from J, leaving 8 bases between. Germline-derived CDR1 and CDR2 are LGHNA and YSLEER. This CDR3 contains 15 residues.

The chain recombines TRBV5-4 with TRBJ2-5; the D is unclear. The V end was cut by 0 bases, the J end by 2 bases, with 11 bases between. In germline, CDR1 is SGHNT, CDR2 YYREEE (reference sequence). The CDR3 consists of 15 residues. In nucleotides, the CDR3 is TGTGCCAGCAGCTTGGGTGGTCAAGGTCAAGAGACCCAGTACTTC. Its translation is CASSLGGQGQETQYF.

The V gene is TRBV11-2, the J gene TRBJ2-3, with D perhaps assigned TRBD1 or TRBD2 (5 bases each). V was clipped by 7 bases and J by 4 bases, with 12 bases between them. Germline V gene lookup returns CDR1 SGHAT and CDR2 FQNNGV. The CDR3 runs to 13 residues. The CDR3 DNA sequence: TGTGCCAGCATCGGGGTAGGGGCAGATACGCAGTATTTT. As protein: CASIGVGADTQYF.

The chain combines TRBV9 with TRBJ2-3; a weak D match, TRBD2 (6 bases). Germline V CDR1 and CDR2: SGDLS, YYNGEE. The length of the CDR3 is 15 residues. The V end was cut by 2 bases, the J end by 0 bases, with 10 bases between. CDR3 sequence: CASSVSGSSTDTQYF. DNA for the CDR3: TGTGCCAGCAGCGTTAGCGGTTCTAGCACAGATACGCAGTATTTT.

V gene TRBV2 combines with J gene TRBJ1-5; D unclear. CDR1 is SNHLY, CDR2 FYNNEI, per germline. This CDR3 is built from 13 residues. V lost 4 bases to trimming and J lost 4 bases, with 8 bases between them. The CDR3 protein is CASSASGNQPQHF. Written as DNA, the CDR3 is TGTGCCAGCAGTGCGTCTGGTAATCAGCCCCAGCATTTT.